Each of the 25 T cell receptor beta chains below was sequenced from the same sample in a study of blood T cell repertoires in COVID-19. This table comes from immunoSEQ multiplex PCR, and its TCRdb copy is limited to in-frame clones, with some not included. Of some 350,000 clones detected, approximately 88% appear once; the ten largest clones hold 3%. The specimen sequenced was peripheral blood. The receptor source for this set is a woman aged 25 to 39 with COVID-19, enrolled during active disease.

The gene calls are TRBV4-3 and TRBJ2-2; D call uncertain. Germline CDR1 reads LGHNA; CDR2 reads YSLEER. Trimming stripped 1 base from V and 4 bases from J, with 7 bases between. The CDR3 contains 14 residues. The CDR3 loop is CASSQVTSTGELFF. CDR3 DNA sequence: TGCGCCAGCAGCCAAGTCACCAGCACCGGGGAGCTGTTTTTT.

J is TRBJ2-5 and V is TRBV10-3; D is perhaps TRBD2 (6 bases). This CDR3 contains 13 residues. Germline V gene lookup returns CDR1 ENHRY and CDR2 SYGVKD. The V and J ends lost 8 bases and 9 bases respectively, with 19 bases between them. The CDR3 is CAISADPEGPQYF. In nucleotides, the CDR3 is TGTGCCATCTCCGCTGATCCGGAGGGCCCCCAGTACTTC.

The chain employs TRBV7-2 and TRBJ2-3, with D possibly matching TRBD2 (6 bases). The CDR3 has 13 residues. V shed 11 bases and J shed 3 bases, with 15 bases lying between them. Germline loops: CDR1 SGHTA, CDR2 FQGNSA. CDR3 nucleotides: TGTGCCGGAGGGGACCCTCCAACAGATACGCAGTATTTT. Translated: CAGGDPPTDTQYF. The variable domain in full, with the rest retrieved from reference TRBV7-2 and TRBJ2-3, is GAGVSQSPSNKVTEKGKDVELRCDPISGHTALYWYRQSLGQGLEFLIYFQGNSAPDKSGLPSDRFSAERTGGSVSTLTIQRTQQEDSAVYLCAGGDPPTDTQYFGPGTRLTVL.

The rearrangement uses TRBV7-9 and TRBJ1-1, with 8 bases fitting TRBD1. CDR1 SEHNR and CDR2 FQNEAQ come from the germline V gene (reference sequence). The V segment lost 4 bases and the J segment 11 bases; nucleotides outside the gene matches: 9. The CDR3 totals 13 residues. Here the CDR3 DNA reads TGTGCCAGCAGCTCCGAGCAGGGGGCGCGGGCTTTCTTT. This sequence encodes CASSSEQGARAFF.

The V and J genes are TRBV5-1 and TRBJ2-3, with D possibly TRBD1 on 6 matching bases. The germline V and J ends were trimmed by 0 bases and 4 bases, with 9 bases remaining between them. Germline V gives CDR1 SGHRS, CDR2 YFSETQ. The CDR3 is 14 residues long. The CDR3 coding sequence is TGCGCCAGCAGCTTGGGGGCAGGGGCAGATACGCAGTATTTT. Amino acid sequence: CASSLGAGADTQYF.

V and J are TRBV5-5 and TRBJ1-1, with 7 bases aligning to TRBD1. There are 15 residues in the CDR3. CDR1 SGHKS and CDR2 YYEKEE come from the germline V gene (reference sequence). V lost 2 bases to trimming and J lost 5 bases; unmatched junction nucleotides: 9. CDR3 residues: CASSLFQTGLTEAFF. In nucleotides, the CDR3 is TGTGCCAGCAGCTTATTCCAGACAGGGCTGACTGAAGCTTTCTTT.

V is TRBV7-2 and J is TRBJ1-5; 10 bases agree with TRBD1. V trimming: 4 bases; J trimming: 5 bases; junction bases outside the gene matches: 5. Germline lookup yields CDR1 SGHTA and CDR2 FQGNSA. The CDR3 length is 15 residues. The CDR3 region is CASSWAGTGDQPQHF. CDR3 nucleotide sequence: TGTGCCAGCAGCTGGGCCGGGACAGGGGATCAGCCCCAGCATTTT.

This clone was detected once. This chain joins TRBV20-1 and TRBJ2-5; unclear D gene. This CDR3 comprises 11 residues. Deletions cut 6 bases from V and 5 bases from J, with 10 bases between. CDR1 and CDR2 from the germline V gene are DFQATT and SNEGSKA (reference sequence). The CDR3 DNA sequence: TGCAGTGCAATCCTTTTGGAGACCCAGTACTTC. As protein: CSAILLETQYF.

This chain joins TRBV9 and TRBJ2-1; a possible D gene is TRBD2 (5 bases). V shed 2 bases and J shed 7 bases, with 16 bases lying between them. Germline CDR1 SGDLS, CDR2 YYNGEE. This CDR3 has 15 residues. Here the CDR3 DNA reads TGTGCCAGCAGCGTCCGACATGAGGGTGGGAATGAGCAGTTCTTC. It specifies CASSVRHEGGNEQFF. The whole variable domain, filled in from reference TRBV9 and TRBJ2-1, reads DSGVTQTPKHLITATGQRVTLRCSPRSGDLSVYWYQQSLDQGLQFLIQYYNGEERAKGNILERFSAQQFPDLHSELNLSSLELGDSALYFCASSVRHEGGNEQFFGPGTRLTVL.

This clone was picked up one time. The chain is built from TRBV9 and TRBJ2-5, with 12 nucleotides matching TRBD1. Germline CDR1 SGDLS, CDR2 YYNGEE. V shed 2 bases, J shed 5 bases, and the junction held 4 bases outside the gene matches. The CDR3 is made up of 15 amino acids. The CDR3 reads CASSVGTGGLETQYF. The CDR3 region has the DNA TGTGCCAGCAGCGTTGGGACAGGGGGCTTGGAGACCCAGTACTTC.

The chain is built from TRBV4-1 and TRBJ2-5, with 10 bases identical to TRBD2. V shed 4 bases and J 9 bases; nucleotides not matched to a gene: 17. Germline CDR1 and CDR2: MGHRA and YSYEKL. This CDR3 comprises 17 residues. The CDR3 protein is CASSPLAGVPPRGSQYF. The CDR3 DNA reads as TGCGCCAGCAGCCCGCTAGCGGGGGTACCCCCGAGAGGGTCCCAGTACTTC.

The CDR3, as DNA: TGTGCCAGCATGGGACAGGAAACCTATGGCTACACCTTC. It codes for CASMGQETYGYTF. The chain has TRBV28 and TRBJ1-2, with 8 bases identical to TRBD1. Germline CDR1 MDHEN, CDR2 SYDVKM. Germline trimming cut 7 bases from V and 4 bases from J; bases unmatched to any gene: 5. The CDR3 runs to 13 residues.

The chain joins TRBV25-1 to TRBJ1-1; D not certain. The CDR3 consists of 12 residues. Per the germline V gene, CDR1 is MGHDK and CDR2 is SYGVNS. V was trimmed by 0 bases and J by 11 bases, leaving 10 bases between them. The CDR3 region is CASSEYGIGAFF. In nucleotides, the CDR3 is TGTGCCAGCAGTGAATATGGAATCGGGGCTTTCTTT.

The chain uses TRBV6-2 or TRBV6-3 and TRBJ2-2; 8 nucleotides match TRBD1. This CDR3 is built from 15 residues. Germline CDR1 is MNHEY and CDR2 is SVGEGT. V gave up 5 bases and J gave up 4 bases; unmatched junction bases: 6. The CDR3 DNA follows: TGTGCCAGCAGTAGACAGGGGCGAGGCACCGGGGAGCTGTTTTTT. Residues: CASSRQGRGTGELFF.

V gene TRBV5-6 combines with J gene TRBJ1-2; D is possibly TRBD1 (5 bases). This CDR3 contains 15 residues. V shed 0 bases and J shed 0 bases, with 9 bases lying between them. Germline V gene lookup returns CDR1 SGHDT and CDR2 YYEEEE. As DNA, the CDR3 is TGTGCCAGCAGCTTGGGGACATCTCCTAACTATGGCTACACCTTC. Translating it yields CASSLGTSPNYGYTF.

The V and J genes are TRBV5-4 and TRBJ2-2; 7 bases agree with TRBD1. This CDR3 spans 15 amino acids. V lost 0 bases and J lost 5; bases outside the gene matches: 4. From germline, CDR1 is SGHNT and CDR2 YYREEE (reference sequence). CDR3 region: CASSLGGTETGELFF. CDR3 DNA: TGTGCCAGCAGCTTGGGGGGGACAGAGACCGGGGAGCTGTTTTTT.

This chain joins TRBV7-9 and TRBJ2-1, with TRBD2 matching over 8 bases. Germline V gene sequence: CDR1 SEHNR, CDR2 FQNEAQ (reference sequence). Trimming removed 8 bases from V and 5 bases from J; junction bases left unmatched: 5. The CDR3 totals 13 residues. The CDR3 DNA is TGTGCCAGCCGCGGGGGGCACGACAATGAGCAGTTCTTC. Amino acid sequence: CASRGGHDNEQFF.

The V and J genes are TRBV18 and TRBJ1-1, with a weak D call TRBD1 (5 bases). Germline V lookup: CDR1 KGHSH, CDR2 LQKENI. Trimming removed 3 bases from V and 6 bases from J, with 11 bases in between. This CDR3 spans 13 amino acids. CDR3 amino acids: CASSPPGGSEAFF. Written as DNA, the CDR3 is TGTGCCAGCTCACCTCCCGGGGGTTCTGAAGCTTTCTTT.

CDR3: CASSSRQGLYTEAFF. The DNA for the CDR3 is TGTGCCAGCAGCTCAAGACAGGGATTGTACACTGAAGCTTTCTTT. V gene TRBV7-2 combines with J gene TRBJ1-1, with 7 bases lining up with TRBD1. CDR1 is SGHTA and CDR2 is FQGNSA in the germline V gene. V trimming: 4 bases; J trimming: 3 bases; junction bases outside the gene matches: 8. CDR3 size: 15 residues.

The rearrangement joins TRBV28 to TRBJ1-1; TRBD1 is a possible D gene (5 bases). The length of the CDR3 is 15 residues. Germline loops: CDR1 MDHEN, CDR2 SYDVKM. V was clipped by 6 bases and J by 0 bases, with 14 bases between them. The CDR3 loop is CASSTDGGMNTEAFF. The CDR3, as DNA: TGTGCCAGCAGCACAGACGGGGGGATGAACACTGAAGCTTTCTTT.

This clone was observed once. Here the CDR3 DNA reads TGTGCCAGTAGCAACGAGTTGAGGAGCCACAATGAGCAGTTCTTC. Its translation: CASSNELRSHNEQFF. The genes are TRBV19 and TRBJ2-1; D remains ambiguous. V lost 6 bases to trimming and J lost 5 bases, with 17 bases between them. The CDR3 spans 15 residues. Germline V gives CDR1 LNHDA, CDR2 SQIVND (reference sequence).

The V and J genes are TRBV6-2 or TRBV6-3 and TRBJ1-5; TRBD1 is a possible D gene (5 bases). The V gene's germline CDR1 is MNHEY and CDR2 SVGEGT. The CDR3 has 14 amino acids. V shed 2 bases and J shed 5 bases, with 10 bases lying between them. CDR3 coding DNA: TGTGCCAGCAGTTACCCGCAGGGTTATCAGCCCCAGCATTTT. Translated: CASSYPQGYQPQHF.

In its sample, this clone was seen once. V is TRBV5-4 and J is TRBJ2-7; 9 bases line up with TRBD2. With V trimmed by 4 bases and J by 4 bases, 18 bases remained unmatched. CDR1 and CDR2 (germline): SGHNT, YYREEE (reference sequence). This CDR3 is 18 amino acids long. The CDR3 region has the DNA TGTGCCAGCAGCCCATTCGACCTTACTTTAGCGGGGGCGTACGAGCAGTACTTC. It encodes CASSPFDLTLAGAYEQYF. Supplemented by reference TRBV5-4 and TRBJ2-7, the full variable domain reads ETGVTQSPTHLIKTRGQQVTLRCSSQSGHNTVSWYQQALGQGPQFIFQYYREEENGRGNFPPRFSGLQFPNYSSELNVNALELDDSALYLCASSPFDLTLAGAYEQYFGPGTRLTVT.

The chain combines TRBV2 with TRBJ2-3; a weak D match, TRBD1 (5 bases). The germline V and J ends were trimmed by 0 bases and 4 bases, with 8 bases remaining between them. This CDR3 is 14 amino acids long. Germline CDR1 and CDR2: SNHLY and FYNNEI. The CDR3 DNA reads as TGTGCCAGCAGTGAAGCTTGGGGCGCAGATACGCAGTATTTT. Translating gives CASSEAWGADTQYF.

Here the CDR3 DNA reads TGCGCCAGCGGGGACTCTATTTACAATGAGCAGTTCTTC. Translation: CASGDSIYNEQFF. The chain is built from TRBV10-2 and TRBJ2-1; D possibly corresponds to TRBD2 (6 bases). The CDR3 length is 13 residues. Trimming cost V 8 bases and J 4 bases, with 12 bases left between them. Germline CDR1 is WSHSY and CDR2 is SAAADI.